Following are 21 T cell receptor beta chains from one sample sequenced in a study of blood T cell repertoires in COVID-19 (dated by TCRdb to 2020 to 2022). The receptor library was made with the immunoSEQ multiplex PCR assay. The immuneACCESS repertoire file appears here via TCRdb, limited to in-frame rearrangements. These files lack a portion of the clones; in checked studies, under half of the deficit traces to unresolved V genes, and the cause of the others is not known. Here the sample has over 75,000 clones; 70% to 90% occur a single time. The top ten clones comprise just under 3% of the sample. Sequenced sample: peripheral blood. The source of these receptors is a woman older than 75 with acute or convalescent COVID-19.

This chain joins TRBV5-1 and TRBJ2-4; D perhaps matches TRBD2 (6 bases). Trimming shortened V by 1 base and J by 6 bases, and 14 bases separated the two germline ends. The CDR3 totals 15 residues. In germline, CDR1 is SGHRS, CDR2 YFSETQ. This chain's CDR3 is CASSLIAGSANIQYF. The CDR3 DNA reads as TGCGCCAGCAGCTTGATCGCGGGATCGGCAAACATTCAGTACTTC.

The CDR3, as DNA: TGTGCCAGCAGCTTTACTAGTCCATCAAACAGCTCCTACGAGCAGTACTTC. Translation: CASSFTSPSNSSYEQYF. The rearrangement joins TRBV7-2 to TRBJ2-7; D perhaps matches TRBD2 (5 bases). This CDR3 has 17 amino acids. The germline V gene has CDR1 SGHTA and CDR2 FQGNSA. V lost 3 bases to trimming and J lost 0 bases, with 18 bases between them.

The CDR3 bases are TGTGCCAGCAGTTCCACCGGGACAGCCGGAAACACCATATATTTT. Translating it yields CASSSTGTAGNTIYF. The chain joins TRBV6-2 or TRBV6-3 to TRBJ1-3; 7 positions agree with TRBD1. The CDR3 is 15 amino acids. V shed 4 bases and J 4 bases; nucleotides not matched to a gene: 7. Germline V lookup: CDR1 MNHEY, CDR2 SVGEGT.

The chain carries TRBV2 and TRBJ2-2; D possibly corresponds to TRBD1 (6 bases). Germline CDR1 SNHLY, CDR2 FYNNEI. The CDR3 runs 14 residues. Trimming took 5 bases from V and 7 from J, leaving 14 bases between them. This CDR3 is CASSSRTGHGELFF. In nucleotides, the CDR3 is TGTGCCAGCAGTTCCCGAACAGGGCACGGGGAGCTGTTTTTT. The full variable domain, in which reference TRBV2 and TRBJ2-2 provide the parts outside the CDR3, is EPEVTQTPSHQVTQMGQEVILRCVPISNHLYFYWYRQILGQKVEFLVSFYNNEISEKSEIFDDQFSVERPDGSNFTLKIRSTKLEDSAMYFCASSSRTGHGELFFGEGSRLTVL.

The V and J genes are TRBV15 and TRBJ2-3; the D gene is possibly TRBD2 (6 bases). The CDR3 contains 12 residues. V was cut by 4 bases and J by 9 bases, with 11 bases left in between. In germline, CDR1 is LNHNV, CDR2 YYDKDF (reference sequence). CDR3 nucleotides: TGTGCCACCAGCACGAGGGCGGGGACGCAGTATTTT. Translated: CATSTRAGTQYF.

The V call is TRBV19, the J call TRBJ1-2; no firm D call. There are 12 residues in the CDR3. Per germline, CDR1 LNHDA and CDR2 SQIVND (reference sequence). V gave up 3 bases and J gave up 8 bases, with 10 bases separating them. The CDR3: CASSIREGGYTF. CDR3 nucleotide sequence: TGTGCCAGTAGTATCCGGGAGGGCGGCTACACCTTC.

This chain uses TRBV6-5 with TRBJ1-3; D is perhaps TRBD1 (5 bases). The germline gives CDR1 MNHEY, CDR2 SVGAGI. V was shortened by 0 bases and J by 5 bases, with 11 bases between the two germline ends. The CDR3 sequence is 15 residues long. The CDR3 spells CASSYSQGSRNTIYF. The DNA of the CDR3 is TGTGCCAGCAGTTACTCTCAGGGTAGTAGAAACACCATATATTTT.

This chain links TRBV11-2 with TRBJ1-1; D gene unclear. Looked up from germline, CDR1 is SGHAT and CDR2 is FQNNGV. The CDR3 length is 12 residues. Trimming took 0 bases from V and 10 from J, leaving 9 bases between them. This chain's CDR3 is CASSLDRGPAFF. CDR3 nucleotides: TGTGCCAGCAGCTTAGATAGAGGGCCAGCTTTCTTT.

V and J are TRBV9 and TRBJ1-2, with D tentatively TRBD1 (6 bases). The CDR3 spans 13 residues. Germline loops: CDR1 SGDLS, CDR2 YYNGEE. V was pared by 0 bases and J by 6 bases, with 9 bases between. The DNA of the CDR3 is TGTGCCAGCAGCGTAGCACAGGGAAATGGCTACACCTTC. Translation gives CASSVAQGNGYTF.

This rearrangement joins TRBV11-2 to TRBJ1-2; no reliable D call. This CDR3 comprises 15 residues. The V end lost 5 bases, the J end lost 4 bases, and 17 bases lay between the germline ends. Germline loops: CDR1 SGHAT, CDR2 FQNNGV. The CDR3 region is CASSHLTGRGYGYTF. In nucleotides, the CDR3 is TGTGCCAGCAGCCATCTGACTGGCCGCGGCTATGGCTACACCTTC.

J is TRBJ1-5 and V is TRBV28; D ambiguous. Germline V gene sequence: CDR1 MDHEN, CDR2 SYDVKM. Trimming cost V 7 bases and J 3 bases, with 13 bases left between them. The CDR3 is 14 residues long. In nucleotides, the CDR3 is TGTGCCAGCATAGGTCGACTTCCCAATCAGCCCCAGCATTTT. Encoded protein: CASIGRLPNQPQHF.

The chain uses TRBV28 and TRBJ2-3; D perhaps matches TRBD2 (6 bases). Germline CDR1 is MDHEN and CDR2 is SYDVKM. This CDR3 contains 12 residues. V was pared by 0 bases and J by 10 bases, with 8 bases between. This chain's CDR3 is CASSLWEGSQYF. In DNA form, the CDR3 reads TGTGCCAGCAGTTTATGGGAGGGTTCGCAGTATTTT.

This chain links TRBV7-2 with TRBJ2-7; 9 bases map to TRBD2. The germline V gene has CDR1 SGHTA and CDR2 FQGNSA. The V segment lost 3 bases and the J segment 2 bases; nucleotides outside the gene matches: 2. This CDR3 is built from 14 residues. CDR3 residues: CASSLTSGAYEQYF. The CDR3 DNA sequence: TGTGCCAGCAGCTTGACTAGCGGCGCCTACGAGCAGTACTTC. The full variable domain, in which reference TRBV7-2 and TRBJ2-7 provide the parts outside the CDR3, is GAGVSQSPSNKVTEKGKDVELRCDPISGHTALYWYRQSLGQGLEFLIYFQGNSAPDKSGLPSDRFSAERTGGSVSTLTIQRTQQEDSAVYLCASSLTSGAYEQYFGPGTRLTVT.

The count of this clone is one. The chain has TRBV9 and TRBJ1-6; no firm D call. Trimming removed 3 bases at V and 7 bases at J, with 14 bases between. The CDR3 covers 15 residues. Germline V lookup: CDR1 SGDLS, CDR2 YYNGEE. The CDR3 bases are TGTGCCAGCAGCGGGCGAGAGGTAACGAATTCACCCCTCCACTTT. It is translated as CASSGREVTNSPLHF. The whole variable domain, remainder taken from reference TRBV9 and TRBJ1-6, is DSGVTQTPKHLITATGQRVTLRCSPRSGDLSVYWYQQSLDQGLQFLIQYYNGEERAKGNILERFSAQQFPDLHSELNLSSLELGDSALYFCASSGREVTNSPLHFGNGTRLTVT.

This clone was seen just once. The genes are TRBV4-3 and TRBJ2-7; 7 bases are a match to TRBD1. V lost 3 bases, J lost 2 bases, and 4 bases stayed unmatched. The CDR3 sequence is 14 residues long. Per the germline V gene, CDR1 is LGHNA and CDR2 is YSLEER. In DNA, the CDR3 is TGCGCCAGCAGCCAGGGGACAGCTACCTACGAGCAGTACTTC. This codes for CASSQGTATYEQYF.

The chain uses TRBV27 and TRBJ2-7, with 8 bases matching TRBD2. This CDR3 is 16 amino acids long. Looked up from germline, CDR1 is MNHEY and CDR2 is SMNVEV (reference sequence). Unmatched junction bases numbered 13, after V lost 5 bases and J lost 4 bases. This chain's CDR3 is CASSPRTATSEYEQYF. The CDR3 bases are TGTGCCAGCAGTCCCCGGACAGCGACTAGCGAGTACGAGCAGTACTTC.

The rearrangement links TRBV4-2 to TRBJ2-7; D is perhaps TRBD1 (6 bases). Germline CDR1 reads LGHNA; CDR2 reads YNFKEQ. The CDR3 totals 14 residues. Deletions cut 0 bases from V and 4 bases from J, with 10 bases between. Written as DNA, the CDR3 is TGTGCCAGCAGCCAAGATCGAGGGGGATACGAGCAGTACTTC. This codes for CASSQDRGGYEQYF.

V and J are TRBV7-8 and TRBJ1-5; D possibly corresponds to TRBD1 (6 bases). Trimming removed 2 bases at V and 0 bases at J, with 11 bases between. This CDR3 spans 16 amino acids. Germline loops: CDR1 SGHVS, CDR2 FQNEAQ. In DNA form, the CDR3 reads TGTGCCAGCAGCTTAAGGGGGGAGGGTAGCAATCAGCCCCAGCATTTT. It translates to CASSLRGEGSNQPQHF.

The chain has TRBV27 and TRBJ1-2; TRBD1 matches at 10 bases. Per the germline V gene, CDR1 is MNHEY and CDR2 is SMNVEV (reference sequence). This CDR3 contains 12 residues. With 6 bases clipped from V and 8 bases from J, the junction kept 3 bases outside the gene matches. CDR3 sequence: CASSGTGVGYTF. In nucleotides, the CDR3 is TGTGCCAGCAGCGGGACAGGGGTCGGCTACACCTTC.

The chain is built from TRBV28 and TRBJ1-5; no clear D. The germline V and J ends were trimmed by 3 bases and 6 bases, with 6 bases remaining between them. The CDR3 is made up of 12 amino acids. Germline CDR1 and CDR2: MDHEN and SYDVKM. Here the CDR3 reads CASSFGSQPQHF. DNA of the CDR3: TGTGCCAGCAGTTTCGGGAGTCAGCCCCAGCATTTT.

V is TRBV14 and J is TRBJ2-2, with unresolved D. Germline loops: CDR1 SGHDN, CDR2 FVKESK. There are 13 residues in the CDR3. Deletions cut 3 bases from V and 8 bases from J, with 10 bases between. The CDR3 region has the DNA TGTGCCAGCAGCCAGATTTTCAGGGGGGAGCTGTTTTTT. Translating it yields CASSQIFRGELFF.